This T cell receptor beta chain was recovered during a study of blood T cell repertoires in COVID-19. At the level of the study: Samples taken during acute and convalescent COVID-19 were collected in the United States, Italy and Spain.

The V and J ends lost 4 bases and 2 bases, in that order; junction bases with no gene match: 4. CDR1 is SGDLS and CDR2 is YYNGEE in the germline V gene. This CDR3 region has 14 residues. Here immunoSEQ multiplex PCR was the method, and the copy in TCRdb shows in-frame clones only, minus some. The sample has some 320,000 clones; around nine tenths are singletons. Cohort assignment relied on participant-reported clinical history. Cohort 3 donors were reported recovered after two negative PCRs, clearance, or symptom resolution. The chain recombines TRBV9 with TRBJ1-2, with 8 positions matching TRBD1. This clonotype originated in a man aged 55 to 69 who had recovered from COVID-19. Sequenced input: PBMCs or T cells enriched from blood (not recorded which). CDR3 nucleotides: TGTGCCAGCAGCTTTGGACAGGGAAACTATGGCTACACCTTC. Encoded protein: CASSFGQGNYGYTF.